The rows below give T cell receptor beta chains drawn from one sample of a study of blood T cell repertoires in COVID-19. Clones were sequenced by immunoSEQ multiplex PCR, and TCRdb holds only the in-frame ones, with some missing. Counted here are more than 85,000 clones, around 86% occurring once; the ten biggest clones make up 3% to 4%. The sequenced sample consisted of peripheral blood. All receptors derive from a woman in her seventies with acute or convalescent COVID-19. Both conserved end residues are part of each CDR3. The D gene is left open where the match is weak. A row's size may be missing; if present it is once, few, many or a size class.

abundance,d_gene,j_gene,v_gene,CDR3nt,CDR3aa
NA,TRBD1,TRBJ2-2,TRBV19,TGTGCCAGTGACGACAGGGACACCGGGGAGCTGTTTTTT,CASDDRDTGELFF
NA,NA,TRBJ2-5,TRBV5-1,TGCGCCAGCAGCAAGGGGGGCCGCGGCGGGGGACAAGAGACCCAGTACTTC,CASSKGGRGGGQETQYF
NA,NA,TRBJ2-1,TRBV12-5,TGTGCTAGTGGCCCTGGGGGGGGGCTATTCGATGAGCAGTTCTTC,CASGPGGGLFDEQFF
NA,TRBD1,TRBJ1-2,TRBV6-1,TGTGCCAGCAGTGAGTTGGGACAGGAGTCAAGGTATGGCTACACCTTC,CASSELGQESRYGYTF
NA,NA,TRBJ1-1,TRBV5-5,TGTGCCAGCAGCTTGTATCCTAGCGGAGGCTCGGGCACTGAAGCTTTCTTT,CASSLYPSGGSGTEAFF
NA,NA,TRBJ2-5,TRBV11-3,TGTGCCAGCAGCTTATCCCAGCAAGAGACCCAGTACTTC,CASSLSQQETQYF
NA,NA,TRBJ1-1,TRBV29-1,TGCAGCGTTGTTCCCCAAAGCGGGCAGGGAGGTCACACTGAAGCTTTCTTT,CSVVPQSGQGGHTEAFF
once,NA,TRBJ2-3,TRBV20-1,TGCAGTGCTAGTGACTACTCCACACAGAATACGCAGTATTTT,CSASDYSTQNTQYF
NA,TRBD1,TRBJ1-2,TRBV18,TGTGCCAGCTCGGGGGACAGGGGTTCTTATGGCTACACCTTC,CASSGDRGSYGYTF
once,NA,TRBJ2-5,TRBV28,TGTGCCAGCAGTTTCCTCTGGAGACAAGAGACCCAGTACTTC,CASSFLWRQETQYF